Each of the 25 T cell receptor beta chains below was sequenced from the same sample in a study of T cell repertoires in cytomegalovirus infection. These receptors have no known antigen. Each CDR3 protein gets one entry after TCRdb re-called the reads with MiXCR. The sample has a few hundred thousand distinct CDR3 sequences, roughly a fifth seen once; the top ten hold about 21%. The specimen comprised cultured PBMCs, sampled from culture after CMV antigen stimulation. The receptor source for this set is a human donor in good health (CMV status not recorded). Some clones in this sample may be carry-over from other donors' samples.

On this clonotype: A much larger clone differs by one base, so this may be a read error. The chain recombines TRBV11-2 with TRBJ2-1, with 7 bases lining up with TRBD2. Germline V gene lookup returns CDR1 SGHAT and CDR2 FQNNGV. This CDR3 comprises 16 residues. This CDR3 reads CASGLGPGGRGGEQFF. The CDR3 nucleotides read TGTGCCAGCGGCTTAGGGCCCGGGGGAAGGGGAGGGGAGCAGTTCTTC.

The rearrangement links TRBV11-2 to TRBJ2-1; 15 positions agree with TRBD2. CDR1 is SGHAT, CDR2 FQNNGV, per germline. This CDR3 contains 14 residues. V shed 8 bases, J shed 6 bases, and the junction held 2 bases outside the gene matches. CDR3 protein: CASQGLAGGNEQFF. CDR3 nucleotides: TGTGCCAGCCAGGGACTAGCGGGAGGCAATGAGCAGTTCTTC.

This clonotype was counted ten times or more. The rearrangement links TRBV28 to TRBJ1-1, with D perhaps TRBD1 (5 bases). CDR1 and CDR2 from the germline V gene are MDHEN and SYDVKM. The V and J ends lost 3 bases and 2 bases respectively, with 13 bases between them. There are 15 residues in the CDR3. The CDR3 DNA reads as TGTGCCAGCAGTTTTGGGGCCCGAAGTAACACTGAAGCTTTCTTT. This encodes CASSFGARSNTEAFF.

This clonotype appeared a few times. V usage is TRBV19 and J usage is TRBJ2-1; perhaps TRBD2 as D (5 bases). V lost 3 bases and J 3 bases, leaving 12 bases between the germline ends. Looked up from germline, CDR1 is LNHDA and CDR2 is SQIVND (reference sequence). CDR3 size: 15 residues. CDR3 sequence: CASSISSRLYNEQFF. In DNA, the CDR3 is TGTGCCAGTAGTATTTCTAGCCGACTCTACAATGAGCAGTTCTTC.

This clonotype was observed many times. The gene calls are TRBV10-3 and TRBJ1-5; D possibly corresponds to TRBD1 (5 bases). Germline V gives CDR1 ENHRY, CDR2 SYGVKD. This CDR3 spans 14 amino acids. The V gene lost 6 bases and the J gene lost 4 bases, with 13 bases spanning the gap. In nucleotides, the CDR3 is TGTGCCATCAGCGGACAAGTCGGAAATCAGCCCCAGCATTTT. Its translation is CAISGQVGNQPQHF.

The chain recombines TRBV10-3 with TRBJ2-1, with TRBD2 identical over 14 bases. Germline V gene data show CDR1 as ENHRY and CDR2 as SYGVKD. The CDR3 sequence is 19 residues long. V gave up 0 bases and J gave up 9 bases; unmatched junction bases: 13. CDR3 protein: CAISESGGTSGRRGTEQFF. The CDR3 bases are TGTGCCATCAGTGAGTCAGGGGGGACTAGCGGGAGACGGGGAACTGAGCAGTTCTTC.

The chain is built from TRBV4-1 and TRBJ2-1, with 12 bases that match TRBD2. J gave up 9 bases and V 2 bases, and 5 bases lay outside the gene matches. The germline V gene encodes CDR1 MGHRA and CDR2 YSYEKL. The CDR3 has 15 residues. The CDR3 reads CASSQMTSGSAEQFF. The CDR3 region has the DNA TGCGCCAGCAGCCAAATGACTAGCGGGAGTGCTGAGCAGTTCTTC.

A note on this clonotype: Here the CDR3 omits its conserved ending phenylalanine or tryptophan, so a read error is the likely source. V gene TRBV28 combines with J gene TRBJ1-6, with 7 bases identical to TRBD1. The CDR3 extends over 16 amino acids. CDR1 MDHEN and CDR2 SYDVKM come from the germline V gene. Trimming removed 5 bases from V and 6 bases from J; junction bases left unmatched: 10. In DNA form, the CDR3 reads TGTGCCAGCAGTCCAATTACAGGGGCAATTAATTCACCCCTCCACGTT. It translates to CASSPITGAINSPLHV.

The chain uses TRBV20-1 and TRBJ2-3, with 10 positions matching TRBD2. The trim removed 1 base at V and 0 bases at J, leaving 1 base unmatched. The V gene's germline CDR1 is DFQATT and CDR2 SNEGSKA (reference sequence). The length of the CDR3 is 15 residues. The CDR3 bases are TGCAGTGCTAGAGTGACTAGCGGGAGCACAGATACGCAGTATTTT. Its translation: CSARVTSGSTDTQYF.

This chain uses TRBV25-1 with TRBJ2-1, with D perhaps given as TRBD1 or TRBD2 (7 bases each). V was shortened by 1 base and J by 2 bases, with 24 bases between the two germline ends. In germline, CDR1 is MGHDK, CDR2 SYGVNS. The CDR3 is 20 amino acids. The CDR3: CASSEWGRGRVRAAYNEQFF. The CDR3 DNA follows: TGTGCCAGCAGTGAATGGGGGAGGGGGCGGGTCCGCGCCGCCTACAATGAGCAGTTCTTC.

This clonotype was counted at least ten times. The rearrangement links TRBV11-1 to TRBJ2-1; 8 nucleotides match TRBD2. This CDR3 is 14 amino acids long. CDR1 is SGHAT and CDR2 is FQDESV in the germline V gene (reference sequence). The trim removed 4 bases at V and 8 bases at J, leaving 7 bases unmatched. Written as DNA, the CDR3 is TGTGCCAGCAGCTCCTGGTCAGCGGGAGATGAGCAGTTCTTC. This gives the protein CASSSWSAGDEQFF.

The V gene is TRBV18, the J gene TRBJ2-1; D might be TRBD1 or TRBD2, each matching 5 bases. CDR3 length equals 15 residues. The V end was cut by 0 bases, the J end by 6 bases, with 12 bases between. Germline V gives CDR1 KGHSH, CDR2 LQKENI. The DNA of the CDR3 is TGTGCCAGCTCACCACCTTCGGGACGGATCAATGAGCAGTTCTTC. It encodes CASSPPSGRINEQFF.

This clonotype was counted only a few times. The rearrangement uses TRBV25-1 and TRBJ1-1, with D tentatively TRBD1 (6 bases). Trimming removed 8 bases at V and 5 bases at J, with 12 bases between. Germline CDR1 reads MGHDK; CDR2 reads SYGVNS. The CDR3 contains 12 residues. CDR3: CASEQGGTEAFF. The CDR3 bases are TGTGCCAGCGAACAGGGAGGAACTGAAGCTTTCTTT.

The J gene is TRBJ2-7, the V gene TRBV19; TRBD1 matches at 8 bases. Germline V gene lookup returns CDR1 LNHDA and CDR2 SQIVND (reference sequence). V trimming: 6 bases; J trimming: 3 bases; junction bases outside the gene matches: 7. The CDR3 length is 14 residues. DNA for the CDR3: TGTGCCAGTAGCCAGGGACAGGACCACTACGAGCAGTACTTC. Translation gives CASSQGQDHYEQYF.

The V gene is TRBV7-4, the J gene TRBJ2-7; D gene uncertain. This CDR3 has 12 residues. Germline-derived CDR1 and CDR2 are SGHVT and SQSDAQ. V lost 4 bases and J 12 bases, leaving 16 bases between the germline ends. The DNA of the CDR3 is TGTGCCAGCAGCTCCACCTATGGACCGGCGTACGTC. It translates to CASSSTYGPAYV.

This clonotype was observed at least ten times. The gene calls are TRBV7-2 and TRBJ2-7; possible D gene TRBD2, 6 bases. V lost 2 bases to trimming and J lost 0 bases, with 11 bases between them. Germline V gives CDR1 SGHTA, CDR2 FQGNSA. This CDR3 comprises 15 residues. The CDR3: CASSLIRGYSYEQYF. In nucleotides, the CDR3 is TGTGCCAGCAGCTTAATCCGGGGGTACTCCTACGAGCAGTACTTC.

This clonotype was detected ten times or more. The chain combines TRBV7-2 with TRBJ2-3; unclear D gene. CDR1 and CDR2 (germline): SGHTA, FQGNSA. V was clipped by 5 bases and J by 5 bases, with 17 bases between them. This CDR3 has 15 amino acids. CDR3 DNA: TGTGCCAGCAGCCCCCGGGCCCCCCCGGGAGATACGCAGTATTTT. Protein: CASSPRAPPGDTQYF. Full variable domain (missing parts from reference TRBV7-2 and TRBJ2-3): GAGVSQSPSNKVTEKGKDVELRCDPISGHTALYWYRQSLGQGLEFLIYFQGNSAPDKSGLPSDRFSAERTGGSVSTLTIQRTQQEDSAVYLCASSPRAPPGDTQYFGPGTRLTVL.

This rearrangement joins TRBV9 to TRBJ1-2, with 7 bases identical to TRBD1. The ends lost 7 bases at V and 4 bases at J; junction bases unmatched: 4. Germline V CDR1 and CDR2: SGDLS, YYNGEE. This CDR3 contains 12 residues. The CDR3: CASQDRIYGYTF. Written as DNA, the CDR3 is TGTGCCAGCCAGGACAGGATCTATGGCTACACCTTC. The entire variable domain, with the rest obtained from reference TRBV9 and TRBJ1-2, is as follows: DSGVTQTPKHLITATGQRVTLRCSPRSGDLSVYWYQQSLDQGLQFLIQYYNGEERAKGNILERFSAQQFPDLHSELNLSSLELGDSALYFCASQDRIYGYTFGSGTRLTVV.

The rearrangement joins TRBV3-1 to TRBJ2-1, with D perhaps given as TRBD1 or TRBD2 (5 bases each). Per germline, CDR1 LGHDT and CDR2 YNNKEL (reference sequence). There are 15 residues in the CDR3. The ends were cut back, 2 bases at V and 7 bases at J, with 15 bases in the middle. The DNA of the CDR3 is TGTGCCAGCAGCCAACAACGGGACGTTCGAAATGAGCAGTTCTTC. Its protein is CASSQQRDVRNEQFF.

This clonotype has a count of ten or more. The chain is built from TRBV7-6 and TRBJ2-7; TRBD2 is a possible D gene (5 bases). The CDR3 is made up of 15 amino acids. CDR1 is SGHVS, CDR2 FNYEAQ, per germline. The V end was cut by 5 bases, the J end by 2 bases, with 16 bases between. CDR3 protein: CASSPGGGFTYEQYF. The CDR3 nucleotides read TGTGCCAGCAGCCCCGGCGGAGGATTTACCTACGAGCAGTACTTC.

Details on this clonotype: A read error may account for a junction end that differs from germline. The chain carries TRBV6-6 and TRBJ2-7; D ambiguous. The CDR3 covers 12 residues. Germline V gene sequence: CDR1 MNHNY, CDR2 SVGAGI (reference sequence). The CDR3, as DNA: TGTGCCAGCAGTTACTCGCAAGGCGAGGAGTACTTC. Translation gives CASSYSQGEEYF.

The chain combines TRBV4-3 with TRBJ2-7; 7 bases are a match to TRBD2. CDR1 is LGHNA, CDR2 YSLEER, per germline. The CDR3 extends over 15 amino acids. Trimming took 0 bases from V and 5 from J; bases not matched to a gene: 7. CDR3 protein: CASSQDWGRDNEQYF. DNA of the CDR3: TGCGCCAGCAGCCAAGATTGGGGGAGGGATAACGAGCAGTACTTC.

This clonotype was detected only a few times. Mismatch with germline at one junction end may stem from a read error. The V and J genes are TRBV7-6 and TRBJ2-1; the match to TRBD2 covers 11 bases. CDR3 length: 15 amino acids. Per germline, CDR1 SGHVS and CDR2 FNYEAQ. The CDR3 nucleotides read TGTGCCAACAGCGTCTTAGCGGGAGGGCCGAATGAGCAGTTCTTC. This codes for CANSVLAGGPNEQFF. The complete variable domain, with remaining parts taken from reference TRBV7-6 and TRBJ2-1, reads GAGVSQSPRYKVTKRGQDVALRCDPISGHVSLYWYRQALGQGPEFLTYFNYEAQQDKSGLPNDRFSAERPEGSISTLTIQRTEQRDSAMYRCANSVLAGGPNEQFFGPGTRLTVL.

The chain links TRBV12-3 or TRBV12-4 to TRBJ1-1, with unresolved D. This CDR3 is built from 15 residues. V was pared by 3 bases and J by 1 base, with 12 bases between. The CDR3 DNA reads TGTGCCAGCAGTTTTCAAACTCGTGGGAACACTGAAGCTTTCTTT. Amino acid sequence: CASSFQTRGNTEAFF.

The chain is built from TRBV25-1 and TRBJ1-6; D is unclear. CDR1 and CDR2 (germline): MGHDK, SYGVNS. The V end lost 4 bases, the J end lost 0 bases, and 10 bases lay between the germline ends. The CDR3 has 16 residues. CDR3 amino acids: CASSAAGSSYNSPLHF. CDR3 nucleotide sequence: TGTGCCAGCAGTGCCGCGGGGAGCTCCTATAATTCACCCCTCCACTTT.